This T cell receptor beta chain is from a study of memory CD4+ T cells and cytomegalovirus serostatus. At the level of the study: Healthy Belgian adult donors included under ten CMV-positive and 20 to 30 CMV-negative people. Study conclusions and caveats: Each of 65 to 75 CMV-associated TCRbeta sequences occurred in one to five individuals. The CMV-associated TCR signature appears largely within the CD4+ memory repertoire.

The CDR3 runs to 16 residues. The germline V gene encodes CDR1 MDHEN and CDR2 SYDVKM. Trimming took 5 bases from V and 0 from J, leaving 14 bases between them. In its sample, this clone was seen a few times. What it binds is not known. Single viable CD3+CD4+CD8-CD45RO+ cells were sorted as the memory CD4+ T cells. Serum IgG to CMV pp150, pp28, p38 and p52 defined serostatus. Profiling relied on immunoSEQ multiplex PCR, and the TCRdb table lists in-frame clones only, not all of them. The table lists 25,000 to 30,000 clones, over 70% of them singletons. This rearrangement joins TRBV28 to TRBJ2-1; the D call may be TRBD1 or TRBD2 (5 bases each). The sequencing sample was made of memory CD4+ T cells from blood. This clonotype was sampled from an adult in good health and CMV-seronegative. The CDR3 reads CASSPWDASSYNEQFF. The CDR3 DNA sequence: TGTGCCAGCAGTCCCTGGGACGCAAGCTCCTACAATGAGCAGTTCTTC.